This entry describes one T cell receptor beta chain. The V and J ends lost 0 bases and 2 bases, in that order; junction bases with no gene match: 10. In germline, CDR1 is SGHRS, CDR2 YFSETQ. The CDR3 is 17 residues long. These data belong to a study of control samples from healthy donors and cancer patients. Generated by immunoSEQ multiplex PCR, the TCRdb table keeps only in-frame clones and is missing some. The table records about 220,000 clones, just under 95% of them present only once. Sample: blood. The chain links TRBV5-1 to TRBJ2-7, with 8 nucleotides matching TRBD2. This clonotype originated in a man aged 50-59 years in good health. CDR3 amino acids: CASSLGIPSGYTYEQYF. For the CDR3, the DNA is TGCGCCAGCAGCTTGGGAATCCCTAGCGGGTACACCTACGAGCAGTACTTC.